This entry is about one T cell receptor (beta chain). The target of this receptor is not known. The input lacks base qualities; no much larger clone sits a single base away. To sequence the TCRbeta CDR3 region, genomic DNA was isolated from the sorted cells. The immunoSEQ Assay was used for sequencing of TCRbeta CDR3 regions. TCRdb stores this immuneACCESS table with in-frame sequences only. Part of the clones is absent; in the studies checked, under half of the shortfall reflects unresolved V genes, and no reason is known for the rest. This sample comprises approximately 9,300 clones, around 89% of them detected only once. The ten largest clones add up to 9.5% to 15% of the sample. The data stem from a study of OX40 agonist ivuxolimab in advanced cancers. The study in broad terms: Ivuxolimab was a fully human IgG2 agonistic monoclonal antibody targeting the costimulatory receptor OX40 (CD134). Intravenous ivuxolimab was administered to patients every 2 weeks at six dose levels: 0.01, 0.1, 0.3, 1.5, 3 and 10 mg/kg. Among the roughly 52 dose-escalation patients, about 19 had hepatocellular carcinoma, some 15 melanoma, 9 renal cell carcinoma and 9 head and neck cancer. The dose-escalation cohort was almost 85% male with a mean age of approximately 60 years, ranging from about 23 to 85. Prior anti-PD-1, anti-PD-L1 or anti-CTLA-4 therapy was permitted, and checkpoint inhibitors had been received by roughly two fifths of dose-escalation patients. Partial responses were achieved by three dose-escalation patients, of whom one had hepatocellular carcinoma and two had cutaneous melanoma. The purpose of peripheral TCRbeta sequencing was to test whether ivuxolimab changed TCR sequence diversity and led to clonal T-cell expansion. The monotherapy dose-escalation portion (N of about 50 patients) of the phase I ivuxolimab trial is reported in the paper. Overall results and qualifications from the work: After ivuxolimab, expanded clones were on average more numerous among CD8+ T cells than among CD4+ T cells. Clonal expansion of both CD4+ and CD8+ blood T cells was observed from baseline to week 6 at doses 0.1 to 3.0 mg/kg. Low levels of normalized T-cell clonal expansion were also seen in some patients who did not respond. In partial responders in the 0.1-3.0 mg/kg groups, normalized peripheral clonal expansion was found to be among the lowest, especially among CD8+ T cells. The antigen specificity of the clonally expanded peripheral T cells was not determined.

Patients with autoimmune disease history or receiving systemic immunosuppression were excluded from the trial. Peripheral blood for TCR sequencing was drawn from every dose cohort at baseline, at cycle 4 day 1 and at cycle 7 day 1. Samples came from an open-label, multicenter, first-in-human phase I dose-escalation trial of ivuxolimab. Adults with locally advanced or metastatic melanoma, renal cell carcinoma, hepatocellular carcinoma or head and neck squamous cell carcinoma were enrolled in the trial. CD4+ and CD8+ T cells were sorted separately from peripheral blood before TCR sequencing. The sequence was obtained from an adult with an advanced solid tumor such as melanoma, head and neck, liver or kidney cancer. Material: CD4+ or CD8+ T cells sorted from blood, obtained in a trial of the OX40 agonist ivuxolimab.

The CDR3 region reads CASSGLAGRDNEQFF. Read as DNA, the sequence is TGTGCCAGCAGCGGACTAGCGGGAAGGGATAATGAGCAGTTCTTC. The sequence joins TRBV11-2 to TRBJ2-1; 12 central bases correspond to TRBD2. The CDR3 numbers 15 residues from cysteine through phenylalanine. This entry keeps only the CDR3 DNA: 45 bases, framed from base 1. Unmatched junction bases come to 6, with V trimmed by 5 bases and J by 7 bases. Looking up the germline V gene yields CDR1 SGHAT and CDR2 FQNNGV.